One T cell receptor (beta chain) is described in this entry. The study ran its PCR with 60 Vbeta and 13 Jbeta primers. Data came from immunoSEQ multiplex PCR; TCRdb stores just in-frame clones and leaves some out. The repertoire holds about 150,000 clones, with about 61% as singletons. The germline V gene has CDR1 SGHTS and CDR2 YDEGEE. After removal of 4 bases from V and 3 bases from J, the junction contained 13 bases not matched to a gene. The CDR3 runs to 17 residues. These data are taken from a study of cytomegalovirus exposure and HLA in healthy donors. The sample was PBMCs. The chain recombines TRBV5-8 with TRBJ2-4; TRBD1 matches 7 bases. The TCR comes from a woman aged 40 to 50 in good health and CMV-seronegative. The CDR3 nucleotides read TGTGCCAGCAGCCCCATCCCGGGACAGAGTATCAAAAACATTCAGTACTTC. Amino acid sequence: CASSPIPGQSIKNIQYF.